This record looks at one TCR beta chain sequence and its context. Repertoires were generated with immunoSEQ multiplex PCR, while TCRdb's copy carries only in-frame clones and drops some. The data contain about 380,000 clones, more than 75% of them singletons. The data derive from a study of blood T cell repertoires in COVID-19. The CDR3 totals 14 residues. Germline loops: CDR1 LGHNA, CDR2 YNFKEQ. Trimming stripped 0 bases from V and 4 bases from J, with 10 bases between. Material: PBMCs or T cells enriched from blood (not recorded which). The chain has TRBV4-2 and TRBJ2-7; the D is unclear. This clonotype was obtained from a woman aged 18-29 years who had recovered from COVID-19. CDR3 in amino acids: CASSQELNNYEQYF. In DNA, the CDR3 is TGTGCCAGCAGCCAAGAATTGAACAATTACGAGCAGTACTTC.